A selection of T cell receptor beta chains follows, all from one sample in a study of OX40 agonist ivuxolimab in advanced cancers. The repertoire was sequenced with immunoSEQ multiplex PCR; TCRdb's copy has only in-frame clones and lacks some. The table shows 45,000 to 60,000 clones, with about nine tenths occurring only once. The sample was CD4+ or CD8+ T cells sorted from blood, taken in a trial of the OX40 agonist ivuxolimab. Receptor source: an adult with an advanced solid tumor such as melanoma, head and neck, liver or kidney cancer. Each CDR3 is given with its conserved first and last residue. A D gene is named only where the DNA matches it firmly. Only some rows state a clone size, as once, few, many or a class for expanded clones.

d_gene: TRBD1; v_gene: TRBV6-5; j_gene: TRBJ2-3; abundance: -; CDR3nt: TGTGCCAGCAGGTCCAGGGGGATCACAGATACGCAGTATTTT; CDR3aa: CASRSRGITDTQYF
d_gene: -; v_gene: TRBV19; j_gene: TRBJ2-7; abundance: -; CDR3nt: TGTGCCAGTAGTACTCCGCGGCAGTCGAGAACCCACGAGCAGTACTTC; CDR3aa: CASSTPRQSRTHEQYF
d_gene: -; v_gene: TRBV18; j_gene: TRBJ2-2; abundance: -; CDR3nt: TGTGCCAGCTCACCACCGCCAGATCCGAACACCGGGGAGCTGTTTTTT; CDR3aa: CASSPPPDPNTGELFF
d_gene: -; v_gene: TRBV11-2; j_gene: TRBJ2-7; abundance: once; CDR3nt: TGTGCCAGCAGCTTAGGAACAGGTCTAGTCCACGAGCAGTACTTC; CDR3aa: CASSLGTGLVHEQYF
d_gene: TRBD1; v_gene: TRBV5-1; j_gene: TRBJ2-2; abundance: -; CDR3nt: TGCGCCAGCAGCTTAGGACAGGGGGCGACCGGGGAGCTGTTTTTT; CDR3aa: CASSLGQGATGELFF
d_gene: TRBD1; v_gene: TRBV4-1; j_gene: TRBJ1-2; abundance: -; CDR3nt: TGCGCCAGCAGCCATCAAAGGACAGGGGGGAAGGATGGCTACACCTTC; CDR3aa: CASSHQRTGGKDGYTF
d_gene: -; v_gene: TRBV18; j_gene: TRBJ2-5; abundance: -; CDR3nt: TGTGCCAGCTCACCACCGGTATTGGAGACCCAGTACTTC; CDR3aa: CASSPPVLETQYF
d_gene: -; v_gene: TRBV6-5; j_gene: TRBJ2-3; abundance: -; CDR3nt: TGTGCCAGCAGTTACAGCACCAACACAGATACGCAGTATTTT; CDR3aa: CASSYSTNTDTQYF
d_gene: -; v_gene: TRBV5-1; j_gene: TRBJ2-7; abundance: once; CDR3nt: TGCGCCAGCAGCTTTGAGAGGGTTGGCGAGCAGTACTTC; CDR3aa: CASSFERVGEQYF
d_gene: -; v_gene: TRBV5-1; j_gene: TRBJ2-3; abundance: -; CDR3nt: TGCGCCAGCAGCCTCCTGCAGGGCGCCACCACAGATACGCAGTATTTT; CDR3aa: CASSLLQGATTDTQYF
d_gene: -; v_gene: TRBV29-1; j_gene: TRBJ1-2; abundance: -; CDR3nt: TGCAGCGTTGCCCAGACTAACTATGGCTACACCTTC; CDR3aa: CSVAQTNYGYTF
d_gene: -; v_gene: TRBV30; j_gene: TRBJ1-5; abundance: -; CDR3nt: TGTGCCTGGAGTCAGGGGATAATGCCCCAGCATTTT; CDR3aa: CAWSQGIMPQHF
d_gene: -; v_gene: TRBV18; j_gene: TRBJ1-1; abundance: -; CDR3nt: TGTGCCAGCTCACCAGGGGATCCCCTGAACACTGAAGCTTTCTTT; CDR3aa: CASSPGDPLNTEAFF
d_gene: -; v_gene: TRBV29-1; j_gene: TRBJ2-7; abundance: few; CDR3nt: TGCAGCGTGGGCCGGGGACAAGGTGCGCGGGAGCAGTACTTC; CDR3aa: CSVGRGQGAREQYF
d_gene: TRBD1; v_gene: TRBV5-1; j_gene: TRBJ2-2; abundance: few; CDR3nt: TGCGCCAGCAGCACCGACAGGGGGCGGATACAACCCGGGGAGCTGTTTTTT; CDR3aa: CASSTDRGRIQPGELFF
d_gene: -; v_gene: TRBV7-9; j_gene: TRBJ1-1; abundance: -; CDR3nt: TGTGCCAGCAGCTTAGTGCGTCAGCTGAACACTGAAGCTTTCTTT; CDR3aa: CASSLVRQLNTEAFF
d_gene: TRBD2; v_gene: TRBV9; j_gene: TRBJ2-1; abundance: -; CDR3nt: TGTGCCAGCAGCCCGATGTGGACTAGCGGGGGTTACAATGAGCAGTTCTTC; CDR3aa: CASSPMWTSGGYNEQFF
d_gene: TRBD2; v_gene: TRBV5-1; j_gene: TRBJ2-1; abundance: -; CDR3nt: TGCGCCAGCAGCTTGAGGTCTAGCGGGACTAATGAGCAGTTCTTC; CDR3aa: CASSLRSSGTNEQFF
d_gene: -; v_gene: TRBV2; j_gene: TRBJ1-5; abundance: -; CDR3nt: TGTGCCAGCACCAGGGGTGGGCCCCAGCATTTT; CDR3aa: CASTRGGPQHF
d_gene: -; v_gene: TRBV7-9; j_gene: TRBJ2-7; abundance: -; CDR3nt: TGTGCCAGCAGCTTTTTAGGGCAGCCAACTGGCCACGAGCAGTACTTC; CDR3aa: CASSFLGQPTGHEQYF
d_gene: -; v_gene: TRBV11-2; j_gene: TRBJ2-1; abundance: -; CDR3nt: TGTGCCAGCAGCTTAGGGGCGCGAGGTGACAATGAGCAGTTCTTC; CDR3aa: CASSLGARGDNEQFF
d_gene: TRBD2; v_gene: TRBV30; j_gene: TRBJ2-1; abundance: -; CDR3nt: TGTGCTTGGATTGGCGGGGGGTACAATGAGCAGTTCTTC; CDR3aa: CAWIGGGYNEQFF
d_gene: -; v_gene: TRBV6-4; j_gene: TRBJ1-1; abundance: -; CDR3nt: TGTGCCAGCAGCTTGCAAGCAGGCCCAGGAGGTGAAGCTTTCTTT; CDR3aa: CASSLQAGPGGEAFF
d_gene: -; v_gene: TRBV6-6; j_gene: TRBJ1-1; abundance: -; CDR3nt: TGTGCCAGCAGTCTCGACAGGAGGGAGGCTTTCTTT; CDR3aa: CASSLDRREAFF
d_gene: -; v_gene: TRBV19; j_gene: TRBJ1-1; abundance: once; CDR3nt: TGTGCCAGTAGTACCCGGACGGTGAACACTGAAGCTTTCTTT; CDR3aa: CASSTRTVNTEAFF
d_gene: TRBD1; v_gene: TRBV10-1; j_gene: TRBJ2-1; abundance: -; CDR3nt: TGCGCCAGCAGCGGGACAGGGAAGTTTAGCAATGAGCAGTTCTTC; CDR3aa: CASSGTGKFSNEQFF
d_gene: TRBD1; v_gene: TRBV6-5; j_gene: TRBJ1-2; abundance: -; CDR3nt: TGTGCCAGCAGTTACTCGGGACAGGGTTCTAACTATGGCTACACCTTC; CDR3aa: CASSYSGQGSNYGYTF
d_gene: TRBD2; v_gene: TRBV5-1; j_gene: TRBJ2-1; abundance: -; CDR3nt: TGCGCCAGCAGCCTACTAGCGGGGAGCTACAATGAGCAGTTCTTC; CDR3aa: CASSLLAGSYNEQFF
d_gene: -; v_gene: TRBV7-9; j_gene: TRBJ1-2; abundance: -; CDR3nt: TGTGCCAGCAGCTTGGGTCAGGGAACCTATGGCTACACCTTC; CDR3aa: CASSLGQGTYGYTF
d_gene: -; v_gene: TRBV19; j_gene: TRBJ2-4; abundance: -; CDR3nt: TGTGCCAGTAGTATAGGGGTCGGGACTACAGGGATGGCCAAAAACATTCAGTACTTC; CDR3aa: CASSIGVGTTGMAKNIQYF